The 24 T cell receptor beta chains listed next were all sequenced from one sample in a study of cytomegalovirus exposure and HLA in healthy donors. With 60 Vbeta and 13 Jbeta primers, the PCR was carried out. Assay used: immunoSEQ multiplex PCR; TCRdb lists only in-frame clones, some missing. The data show 110,000 or so clones, approximately 80% seen once. Sequenced sample: PBMCs. Every receptor here comes from a young man in good health and CMV-seropositive.

The chain couples TRBV2 to TRBJ2-2; D perhaps matches TRBD2 (5 bases). The V gene lost 8 bases and the J gene lost 6 bases, with 13 bases spanning the gap. This CDR3 has 13 residues. From germline, CDR1 is SNHLY and CDR2 FYNNEI. In nucleotides, the CDR3 is TGTGCCAGCCTTCGGGGTTGGTCCGGGGAGCTGTTTTTT. It encodes CASLRGWSGELFF.

CDR3 amino acids: CASSLGGQGAPTPQYF. The CDR3 nucleotides are TGCGCCAGCAGCTTGGGTGGACAGGGGGCTCCTACGCCGCAGTACTTC. The rearrangement uses TRBV5-1 and TRBJ2-7; 11 bases match TRBD1. V shed 0 bases and J 9 bases; nucleotides not matched to a gene: 11. Per germline, CDR1 SGHRS and CDR2 YFSETQ. This CDR3 spans 16 amino acids.

CDR3 nucleotide sequence: TGCGCCAGCAGCTTACTTAGCGGGGGGCCCTCTGAGCAGTACTTC. Its translation is CASSLLSGGPSEQYF. The chain employs TRBV5-1 and TRBJ2-7, with 10 bases that match TRBD2. The V and J ends lost 2 bases and 7 bases, in that order; junction bases with no gene match: 9. The germline gives CDR1 SGHRS, CDR2 YFSETQ. The CDR3 loop spans 15 amino acids. Drawing the rest from reference TRBV5-1 and TRBJ2-7, the complete variable domain is KAGVTQTPRYLIKTRGQQVTLSCSPISGHRSVSWYQQTPGQGLQFLFEYFSETQRNKGNFPGRFSGRQFSNSRSEMNVSTLELGDSALYLCASSLLSGGPSEQYFGPGTRLTVT.

The rearrangement uses TRBV6-1 and TRBJ2-5, with D maybe TRBD1 (6 bases). The CDR3 spans 15 residues. Trimming cost V 2 bases and J 2 bases, with 12 bases left between them. CDR1 is MNHNS and CDR2 is SASEGT in the germline V gene. This CDR3 reads CASSEYGQSQETQYF. CDR3 in DNA: TGTGCCAGCAGTGAATATGGACAGAGTCAAGAGACCCAGTACTTC.

The chain links TRBV25-1 to TRBJ2-1; TRBD2 is a possible D gene (5 bases). Deletions cut 1 base from V and 6 bases from J, with 10 bases between. Germline V gives CDR1 MGHDK, CDR2 SYGVNS. This CDR3 is built from 14 residues. The CDR3 sequence: CASSEWLEGNEQFF. CDR3 coding DNA: TGTGCCAGCAGTGAATGGTTAGAGGGCAATGAGCAGTTCTTC.

As DNA, the CDR3 is TGTGCCAGCAGCTTAGTCGCGGGTCGGACAGGCTCCTACGAGCAGTACTTC. Its protein is CASSLVAGRTGSYEQYF. This chain links TRBV7-6 with TRBJ2-7; 7 bases are shared with TRBD1. The CDR3 is 17 residues long. V shed 1 base, J shed 0 bases, and the junction held 9 bases outside the gene matches. Germline V gene lookup returns CDR1 SGHVS and CDR2 FNYEAQ.

The rearrangement uses TRBV28 and TRBJ1-5, with a possible D match to TRBD1 (6 bases). The V end was cut by 3 bases, the J end by 4 bases, with 10 bases between. CDR1 MDHEN and CDR2 SYDVKM come from the germline V gene. The CDR3 consists of 14 residues. The CDR3 coding sequence is TGTGCCAGCAGTTTGGCAGGGGCGAATCAGCCCCAGCATTTT. Its protein is CASSLAGANQPQHF.

This clone was picked up a small number of times. The CDR3 DNA is TGTGCCAGCAGTACCTTAGGACGGAGGATTTACAATGAGCAGTTCTTC. Its translation: CASSTLGRRIYNEQFF. The chain combines TRBV27 with TRBJ2-1, with D possibly matching TRBD2 (5 bases). The CDR3 length is 16 residues. With 5 bases removed from V and 4 bases from J, the gap between germline ends came to 18 bases. Germline CDR1 and CDR2: MNHEY and SMNVEV (reference sequence).

V is TRBV30 and J is TRBJ2-7; 7 nucleotides agree with TRBD2. Germline CDR1 GTSNPN, CDR2 SVGIG (reference sequence). The CDR3 has 16 residues. V lost 4 bases, J lost 6 bases, and 18 bases stayed unmatched. CDR3 nucleotides: TGTGCCTGGACCTCACGCCGGACTAGTCGCGGTATCGAGCAGTACTTC. Its translation is CAWTSRRTSRGIEQYF.

The rearrangement joins TRBV6-6 to TRBJ2-5; 7 nucleotides align to TRBD1. Germline V gene lookup returns CDR1 MNHNY and CDR2 SVGAGI (reference sequence). V lost 6 bases, J lost 5 bases, and 9 bases stayed unmatched. This CDR3 region has 14 residues. CDR3 region: CASSLQTGLETQYF. CDR3 bases: TGTGCCAGCAGCCTACAGACAGGGTTGGAGACCCAGTACTTC.

This clone was counted a few times. The V gene is TRBV28, the J gene TRBJ1-2; the match to TRBD1 covers 8 bases. J gave up 8 bases and V 6 bases, and 17 bases lay outside the gene matches. The germline V gene encodes CDR1 MDHEN and CDR2 SYDVKM. The CDR3 contains 16 residues. The chain's CDR3 is CASRLYGQGAGEGYTF. CDR3 DNA: TGTGCCAGCAGGCTCTACGGGCAGGGGGCGGGGGAAGGCTACACCTTC.

This clone was seen once. This chain connects TRBV7-3 to TRBJ2-5; the match to TRBD2 covers 10 bases. V shed 2 bases, J shed 2 bases, and the junction held 5 bases outside the gene matches. The CDR3 is 16 residues long. Germline values: CDR1 SGHTA, CDR2 FQGTGA. The CDR3 nucleotides are TGTGCCAGCAGCTTACGGCCTAGCGGGAGACAAGAGACCCAGTACTTC. Amino acids: CASSLRPSGRQETQYF.

On this clone itself: At one boundary the junction diverges from the germline segment, which might be a read error. The chain joins TRBV19 to TRBJ2-4; 7 bases are shared with TRBD2. This CDR3 contains 19 residues. Germline V CDR1 and CDR2: LNHDA, SQIVND (reference sequence). CDR3 sequence: CASSMNTGTTRVDKNSQYF. CDR3 coding DNA: TGTGCCAGTAGTATGAATACCGGGACTACTCGGGTAGACAAAAACAGTCAGTACTTC.

This chain links TRBV5-1 with TRBJ1-2; 9 bases are shared with TRBD1. Germline assignment: CDR1 SGHRS and CDR2 YFSETQ. The J segment lost 3 bases and the V segment lost 6 bases, leaving 9 bases of the junction unmatched. This CDR3 comprises 15 residues. This CDR3 reads CASNPGTGLDYGYTF. CDR3 nucleotides: TGCGCCAGCAACCCTGGGACAGGGCTTGACTATGGCTACACCTTC.

The chain carries TRBV11-2 and TRBJ1-4; D is undetermined. The CDR3 sequence is 14 residues long. Germline values: CDR1 SGHAT, CDR2 FQNNGV. V was shortened by 1 base and J by 5 bases, with 8 bases between the two germline ends. CDR3 coding DNA: TGTGCCAGCAGCTTAGTATCCGGGAATGAAAAACTGTTTTTT. Its protein is CASSLVSGNEKLFF.

V gene TRBV30 combines with J gene TRBJ2-7; no reliable D call. The CDR3 spans 14 residues. Germline loops: CDR1 GTSNPN, CDR2 SVGIG (reference sequence). V lost 5 bases, J lost 1 base, and 15 bases lay in between. CDR3 sequence: CAWERPTVSYEQYF. DNA of the CDR3: TGTGCCTGGGAACGCCCAACAGTATCCTACGAGCAGTACTTC.

The sample holds a few counts of this clone. A read error may produce the germline difference seen at one junction end. This chain links TRBV7-7 with TRBJ2-7; D may be TRBD2 (7 bases). Looked up from germline, CDR1 is SSHAT and CDR2 is FNYEAQ (reference sequence). The CDR3 runs to 18 residues. Here the CDR3 reads CASSLGVGGGGRFDEQYF. The CDR3 DNA reads TGTGCTAGCAGCTTAGGGGTCGGAGGGGGGGGCCGTTTCGACGAGCAGTACTTC.

The chain recombines TRBV30 with TRBJ2-7; D gene ambiguous. This CDR3 has 12 residues. The ends were cut back, 2 bases at V and 5 bases at J, with 10 bases in the middle. Germline lookup yields CDR1 GTSNPN and CDR2 SVGIG (reference sequence). Here the CDR3 reads CAWSITSDEQYF. In DNA, the CDR3 is TGTGCCTGGAGTATAACAAGCGACGAGCAGTACTTC.

The rearrangement uses TRBV5-4 and TRBJ2-3; 9 bases map to TRBD1. CDR1 SGHNT and CDR2 YYREEE come from the germline V gene (reference sequence). The CDR3 spans 15 residues. The ends lost 4 bases at V and 0 bases at J; junction bases unmatched: 3. CDR3 amino acids: CASSAGQGSTDTQYF. DNA of the CDR3: TGTGCCAGCAGCGCGGGACAGGGAAGCACAGATACGCAGTATTTT.

This sequence joins TRBV28 and TRBJ1-5, with a possible D match to TRBD1 (5 bases). The germline V gene has CDR1 MDHEN and CDR2 SYDVKM. With 10 bases removed from V and 4 bases from J, the gap between germline ends came to 8 bases. This CDR3 has 11 amino acids. The CDR3 DNA reads as TGTGCCATCGGGGGGAATCAGCCCCAGCATTTT. It translates to CAIGGNQPQHF.

The rearrangement uses TRBV29-1 and TRBJ1-2; D gene uncertain. Per germline, CDR1 SQVTM and CDR2 ANQGSEA. The CDR3 is 13 residues long. V was clipped by 3 bases and J by 3 bases, with 11 bases between them. The CDR3 reads CSVERREDYGYTF. CDR3 coding DNA: TGCAGCGTTGAGCGGAGGGAGGACTATGGCTACACCTTC.

CDR3 DNA sequence: TGCGCCAGCAGCCAACGACAGGGGATAGGAGATACGCAGTATTTT. As protein: CASSQRQGIGDTQYF. V gene TRBV4-1 combines with J gene TRBJ2-3; 8 bases map to TRBD1. The CDR3 sequence is 15 residues long. Germline trimming cut 2 bases from V and 5 bases from J; bases unmatched to any gene: 6. The V gene's germline CDR1 is MGHRA and CDR2 YSYEKL.

The gene calls are TRBV18 and TRBJ1-3; 8 nucleotides match TRBD1. CDR1 is KGHSH, CDR2 LQKENI, per germline. The J segment lost 3 bases and the V segment lost 8 bases, leaving 3 bases of the junction unmatched. This CDR3 has 13 residues. CDR3 nucleotide sequence: TGTGCCAGCGCCACAGGGGGTGGAAACACCATATATTTT. Residues: CASATGGGNTIYF.

This sequence joins TRBV27 and TRBJ2-1, with TRBD2 as a possible D gene (5 bases). Trimming shortened V by 3 bases and J by 9 bases, and 15 bases separated the two germline ends. This CDR3 spans 14 amino acids. Germline V gene lookup returns CDR1 MNHEY and CDR2 SMNVEV (reference sequence). The CDR3 coding sequence is TGTGCCAGCAGTTTGGGAGTCAATGGGCGTGAGCAGTTCTTC. This encodes CASSLGVNGREQFF.